These 14 T cell receptor beta chains came from one sample sequenced in a study of early T cells in non-severe SARS-CoV-2 infection. TCRdb reprocessed the 5' RACE reads via MiXCR and lists one record per CDR3 protein. The sample carries around 70,000 distinct CDR3 sequences, roughly 15% recorded once. The sequencing input was whole blood. The receptors derive from an adult who was a healthcare worker with PCR-confirmed SARS-CoV-2 infection or an uninfected control (not recorded which).

In its sample, this clonotype was seen a few times. V is TRBV9 and J is TRBJ2-1; 8 bases are shared with TRBD2. Unmatched junction bases numbered 11, after V lost 3 bases and J lost 0 bases. This CDR3 spans 18 amino acids. CDR1 SGDLS and CDR2 YYNGEE come from the germline V gene. CDR3 DNA: TGTGCCAGCAGCGGACGACTTGGCGGGGGGTACTCCTACAATGAGCAGTTCTTC. Amino acid sequence: CASSGRLGGGYSYNEQFF.

The J gene is TRBJ1-5, the V gene TRBV29-1; tentative D call: TRBD1 (6 bases). V shed 4 bases and J shed 6 bases, with 13 bases lying between them. This CDR3 is 13 amino acids long. CDR1 is SQVTM, CDR2 ANQGSEA, per germline. The CDR3: CSVVGRGGQPQHF. The CDR3 nucleotides read TGCAGCGTTGTGGGCAGGGGCGGTCAGCCCCAGCATTTT.

This clonotype has a count of ten or more. The chain has TRBV29-1 and TRBJ1-1, with TRBD1 matching 7 bases. In germline, CDR1 is SQVTM, CDR2 ANQGSEA. The CDR3 is 12 amino acids. V shed 6 bases, J shed 3 bases, and the junction held 4 bases outside the gene matches. CDR3 protein: CSVDRADTEAFF. The CDR3 DNA follows: TGCAGCGTCGACAGGGCCGACACTGAAGCTTTCTTT. Based on the CDR3 plus reference TRBV29-1 and TRBJ1-1, the full variable domain is SAVISQKPSRDICQRGTSLTIQCQVDSQVTMMFWYRQQPGQSLTLIATANQGSEATYESGFVIDKFPISRPNLTFSTLTVSNMSPEDSSIYLCSVDRADTEAFFGQGTRLTVV.

The sample holds many counts of this clonotype. This rearrangement joins TRBV7-2 to TRBJ2-5, with D perhaps TRBD1 (6 bases). This CDR3 spans 14 amino acids. Germline CDR1 reads SGHTA; CDR2 reads FQGNSA. Trimming removed 5 bases from V and 2 bases from J, with 12 bases in between. The CDR3 sequence is CASSPGHRQETQYF. The CDR3 DNA follows: TGTGCCAGCAGCCCGGGACACAGACAAGAGACCCAGTACTTC.

The chain uses TRBV2 and TRBJ2-3, with 10 bases fitting TRBD2. The CDR3 runs 15 residues. Germline lookup yields CDR1 SNHLY and CDR2 FYNNEI. With 5 bases clipped from V and 4 bases from J, the junction kept 6 bases outside the gene matches. The CDR3 DNA reads TGTGCCAGCAGTTTCCTAGCGGGAGTGGCAGATACGCAGTATTTT. Protein: CASSFLAGVADTQYF.

The chain recombines TRBV28 with TRBJ1-6; D gene uncertain. CDR1 and CDR2 from the germline V gene are MDHEN and SYDVKM. CDR3 length: 12 residues. The V and J ends lost 2 bases and 9 bases respectively, with 5 bases between them. The CDR3 region is CASSLPGSPLHF. CDR3 bases: TGTGCCAGCAGTTTACCGGGTTCACCCCTCCACTTT.

V usage is TRBV30 and J usage is TRBJ2-7, with 15 bases lining up with TRBD2. This CDR3 is built from 18 residues. V lost 1 base and J lost 8; bases outside the gene matches: 15. Germline V CDR1 and CDR2: GTSNPN, SVGIG (reference sequence). CDR3 DNA: TGTGCCTGGAGTGCCGGACTAGCGGGAGGGTCCAACCCTACGAAGCAGTACTTC. Its protein is CAWSAGLAGGSNPTKQYF.

The gene calls are TRBV6-2 or TRBV6-3 and TRBJ1-6; 7 bases are a match to TRBD1. Germline loops: CDR1 MNHEY, CDR2 SVGEGT. V lost 5 bases, J lost 9 bases, and 4 bases stayed unmatched. CDR3 length equals 13 residues. Written as DNA, the CDR3 is TGTGCCAGCAGTACCCCAGGGGGTTCACCCCTCCACTTT. Residues: CASSTPGGSPLHF.

This clonotype appeared a single time. V usage is TRBV27 and J usage is TRBJ2-2, with 8 positions matching TRBD2. Germline CDR1 reads MNHEY; CDR2 reads SMNVEV (reference sequence). CDR3 length: 13 amino acids. V trimming: 4 bases; J trimming: 6 bases; junction bases outside the gene matches: 1. The CDR3 loop is CASSSTSAGELFF. The CDR3 DNA sequence: TGTGCCAGCAGTTCGACTAGCGCCGGGGAGCTGTTTTTT.

A few counts support this clonotype. V and J are TRBV6-5 and TRBJ1-1; D possibly corresponds to TRBD1 (5 bases). Trimming removed 5 bases at V and 2 bases at J, with 18 bases between. Per the germline V gene, CDR1 is MNHEY and CDR2 is SVGAGI. This CDR3 comprises 16 residues. The CDR3 is CASSLGARVLNTEAFF. CDR3 DNA: TGTGCCAGCAGTCTAGGGGCCCGGGTTCTTAACACTGAAGCTTTCTTT.

This clonotype occurred once. The chain recombines TRBV6-6 with TRBJ2-7; 9 bases agree with TRBD1. This CDR3 spans 14 amino acids. Trimming took 11 bases from V and 5 from J; bases not matched to a gene: 13. Per the germline V gene, CDR1 is MNHNY and CDR2 is SVGAGI (reference sequence). CDR3 DNA sequence: TGTGCCTGCCTCGCATCCGGGACAGGGAACGAGCAGTACTTC. It yields the protein CACLASGTGNEQYF.

The V and J genes are TRBV6-5 and TRBJ1-1; 10 bases fit TRBD1. V trimming: 0 bases; J trimming: 6 bases; junction bases outside the gene matches: 7. The CDR3 runs 16 residues. CDR1 is MNHEY and CDR2 is SVGAGI in the germline V gene. CDR3 residues: CASSYSKDRGFPEAFF. CDR3 coding DNA: TGTGCCAGCAGTTACTCGAAGGACAGGGGGTTCCCTGAAGCTTTCTTT.

This sequence joins TRBV4-3 and TRBJ1-1; no clear D. The CDR3 totals 14 residues. Germline V gene lookup returns CDR1 LGHNA and CDR2 YSLEER. With 0 bases removed from V and 5 bases from J, the gap between germline ends came to 10 bases. The CDR3 spells CASSQDLGWTEAFF. CDR3 nucleotides: TGCGCCAGCAGCCAAGATCTGGGTTGGACTGAAGCTTTCTTT.

The genes are TRBV29-1 and TRBJ2-7; a weak D match, TRBD2 (5 bases). Trimming took 7 bases from V and 3 from J, leaving 10 bases between them. The CDR3 has 11 amino acids. In germline, CDR1 is SQVTM, CDR2 ANQGSEA. CDR3 bases: TGCAGCGCCTTGGGAGTCTACGAGCAGTACTTC. Protein sequence: CSALGVYEQYF.